The clone carrying this T cell receptor (beta chain) was counted a few times. The sample's time point: newly diagnosed GD, antithyroid drugs for less than 3 months. RNA from PBMCs was the source of the TCR library. The data are from a study of regulatory T cells in long-lasting Graves disease. CDR1 is SGHKS and CDR2 is YYEKEE in the germline V gene (reference sequence). The CDR3 covers 13 residues. J lost 4 bases, V lost 4 bases, and 2 bases had no gene match. Arm-PCR of CDR3 regions with iRepertoire HTBI primers generated TCR beta libraries. One entry per CDR3 protein results from TCRdb running MiXCR on the multiplex PCR reads. Of approximately 470,000 distinct CDR3 sequences detected, 15% to 20% appear once; the ten largest clones hold less than 15%. The same data also contributed to another study, on T cells in Graves' hyperthyroidism and ophthalmopathy. That report adds: Most expanded thyroid clonotypes above 0.001 recurred in blood. Ophthalmopathy was model-predicted a median around seven months pre-onset.

This clonotype was obtained from a man aged 40-50 years with Graves disease. The chain employs TRBV5-5 and TRBJ1-2, with TRBD1 matching over 9 bases. The specimen was peripheral blood mononuclear cells (PBMCs), collected at new diagnosis, from a patient treated with antithyroid drugs. This CDR3 is CASSPQGAYGYTF. The CDR3 DNA follows: TGTGCCAGCAGCCCACAGGGGGCCTATGGCTACACCTTC.